The 20 T cell receptor beta chains below all came from one sample that was sequenced in a study of graft-versus-host responses after intestinal transplantation. These TCRs are of unknown antigen specificity. TCRdb's copy holds only in-frame clones and misses some; the assay was immunoSEQ multiplex PCR. The sample carries some 120,000 clones, 90% recorded once. The starting material was unstimulated CD4+ T cells sorted from spleen or lymph node cells, obtained before intestinal transplant. The receptors originated from a human donor who received an intestinal transplant.

The V call is TRBV28, the J call TRBJ2-7; 8 bases are a match to TRBD2. The junction had 8 bases not matched to a gene; V was cut back by 8 bases and J by 5 bases. The germline gives CDR1 MDHEN, CDR2 SYDVKM. This CDR3 spans 13 amino acids. CDR3: CASRRGAKDEQYF. The CDR3 DNA reads as TGTGCCAGCCGGCGGGGGGCAAAGGACGAGCAGTACTTC.

This clone was found once. This sequence joins TRBV6-5 and TRBJ2-2, with TRBD1 as a possible D gene (6 bases). Germline CDR1 and CDR2: MNHEY and SVGAGI. The CDR3 is made up of 16 amino acids. The V and J ends lost 0 bases and 4 bases respectively, with 12 bases between them. CDR3 DNA: TGTGCCAGCAGTTACTCGGGGGTACAGGGCACCGGGGAGCTGTTTTTT. It is translated as CASSYSGVQGTGELFF.

V usage is TRBV28 and J usage is TRBJ1-3; 10 bases agree with TRBD1. Per germline, CDR1 MDHEN and CDR2 SYDVKM. This CDR3 has 16 amino acids. V gave up 5 bases and J gave up 0 bases; unmatched junction bases: 4. In nucleotides, the CDR3 is TGTGCCAGCAGTCCATGGACAGGGGGCTCTGGAAACACCATATATTTT. This gives the protein CASSPWTGGSGNTIYF. Together with reference TRBV28 and TRBJ1-3, the CDR3 gives the full variable domain: DVKVTQSSRYLVKRTGEKVFLECVQDMDHENMFWYRQDPGLGLRLIYFSYDVKMKEKGDIPEGYSVSREKKERFSLILESASTNQTSMYLCASSPWTGGSGNTIYFGEGSWLTVV.

This chain connects TRBV7-9 to TRBJ1-5, with a weak D call TRBD1 (6 bases). V lost 5 bases and J lost 6, with 14 bases in between. In germline, CDR1 is SEHNR, CDR2 FQNEAQ (reference sequence). This CDR3 is built from 14 residues. The CDR3, as DNA: TGTGCCAGCAGCGAACAGGGTCAGGGTCAGCCCCAGCATTTT. It encodes CASSEQGQGQPQHF.

The J gene is TRBJ2-2, the V gene TRBV19; 11 bases are a match to TRBD1. Germline values: CDR1 LNHDA, CDR2 SQIVND (reference sequence). CDR3 length: 16 residues. Trimming at V came to 5 bases and at J to 7 bases, leaving 9 bases not matched to a gene. Here the CDR3 reads CASSPGQGARVGELFF. The CDR3 bases are TGTGCCAGTAGTCCCGGACAGGGGGCGCGGGTCGGGGAGCTGTTTTTT.

The chain is built from TRBV11-1 and TRBJ2-3; a possible D gene is TRBD2 (6 bases). V lost 4 bases, J lost 2 bases, and 16 bases lay in between. The germline V gene has CDR1 SGHAT and CDR2 FQDESV (reference sequence). The CDR3 runs 16 residues. The CDR3 is CASSSPGTRTTDTQYF. The CDR3 coding sequence is TGTGCCAGCAGCTCACCCGGGACTCGAACCACAGATACGCAGTATTTT.

J is TRBJ1-5 and V is TRBV6-5; D is perhaps TRBD1 (5 bases). The germline V and J ends were trimmed by 5 bases and 5 bases, with 13 bases remaining between them. Germline values: CDR1 MNHEY, CDR2 SVGAGI. The CDR3 contains 14 residues. This CDR3 reads CASSRQGLDQPQHF. The DNA of the CDR3 is TGTGCCAGCAGTCGCCAGGGCTTGGATCAGCCCCAGCATTTT.

The DNA for the CDR3 is TGCGCCAGCAGCCAAGATCCTACGGGTAGCACTAATGAAAAACTGTTTTTT. Protein: CASSQDPTGSTNEKLFF. The chain employs TRBV4-1 and TRBJ1-4, with D hard to call. V was trimmed by 0 bases and J by 2 bases, leaving 13 bases between them. Germline V gene sequence: CDR1 MGHRA, CDR2 YSYEKL. There are 17 residues in the CDR3.

V usage is TRBV6-1 and J usage is TRBJ1-1; D is ambiguous. Germline V lookup: CDR1 MNHNS, CDR2 SASEGT. V shed 3 bases and J shed 4 bases, with 15 bases lying between them. The CDR3 totals 15 residues. CDR3 protein: CASSDSGRVGTEAFF. The CDR3 coding sequence is TGTGCCAGCAGTGACTCCGGGAGGGTGGGCACTGAAGCTTTCTTT.

The chain links TRBV28 to TRBJ2-3, with TRBD2 matching over 9 bases. The germline gives CDR1 MDHEN, CDR2 SYDVKM. V trimming: 3 bases; J trimming: 4 bases; junction bases outside the gene matches: 5. The CDR3 runs to 15 residues. The CDR3: CASSFSGRVADTQYF. In nucleotides, the CDR3 is TGTGCCAGCAGTTTTAGCGGGAGAGTCGCAGATACGCAGTATTTT.

The chain joins TRBV7-3 to TRBJ2-3, with TRBD2 as a possible D gene (6 bases). Germline V gives CDR1 SGHTA, CDR2 FQGTGA. V dropped 5 bases and J dropped 1 base, with 10 bases sitting between them. CDR3 length: 14 residues. The CDR3 is CASSRGLGTDTQYF. CDR3 coding DNA: TGTGCCAGCAGCCGGGGACTCGGCACAGATACGCAGTATTTT.

CDR3 coding DNA: TGTGCCAGAAGCTTTCGGGGGTCCTATAATTCACCCCTCCACTTT. It translates to CARSFRGSYNSPLHF. V usage is TRBV5-3 and J usage is TRBJ1-6; D is perhaps TRBD1 (5 bases). TRBV5-3 has ORF status, its function being uncertain. The CDR3 has 15 residues. V lost 2 bases, J lost 1 base, and 7 bases lay in between.

There are a few counts of this clone. This rearrangement joins TRBV5-6 to TRBJ2-5; D is unresolved. The CDR3 spans 13 residues. Per the germline V gene, CDR1 is SGHDT and CDR2 is YYEEEE. The V and J ends lost 0 bases and 4 bases respectively, with 7 bases between them. The CDR3 nucleotides read TGTGCCAGCAGCTTGGGACTGTCAGAGACCCAGTACTTC. It specifies CASSLGLSETQYF.

The V gene is TRBV7-9, the J gene TRBJ2-1; no clear D. CDR1 is SEHNR, CDR2 FQNEAQ, per germline (reference sequence). Trimming stripped 8 bases from V and 6 bases from J, with 17 bases between. The CDR3 consists of 14 residues. Written as DNA, the CDR3 is TGTGCCAGCCGGTCTATGTTTTCGGGCAATGAGCAGTTCTTC. This sequence encodes CASRSMFSGNEQFF. Complete variable domain (other parts from reference TRBV7-9 and TRBJ2-1): DTGVSQNPRHKITKRGQNVTFRCDPISEHNRLYWYRQTLGQGPEFLTYFQNEAQLEKSRLLSDRFSAERPKGSFSTLEIQRTEQGDSAMYLCASRSMFSGNEQFFGPGTRLTVL.

The rearrangement joins TRBV28 to TRBJ2-2, with D possibly TRBD2 on 6 matching bases. From germline, CDR1 is MDHEN and CDR2 SYDVKM. The CDR3 totals 15 residues. With 6 bases removed from V and 2 bases from J, the gap between germline ends came to 13 bases. CDR3 protein: CASRIRDSNTGELFF. The CDR3 coding sequence is TGTGCCAGCAGGATACGGGACTCCAACACCGGGGAGCTGTTTTTT.

The chain joins TRBV29-1 to TRBJ2-3, with D hard to call. Germline V CDR1 and CDR2: SQVTM, ANQGSEA. The CDR3 loop spans 13 amino acids. V lost 6 bases and J 0 bases, leaving 10 bases between the germline ends. The CDR3 here is CSVALRSTDTQYF. CDR3 in DNA: TGCAGCGTCGCCCTCAGGAGCACAGATACGCAGTATTTT.

The V gene is TRBV4-2, the J gene TRBJ2-1; the match to TRBD1 covers 8 bases. This CDR3 has 17 amino acids. Germline V gives CDR1 LGHNA, CDR2 YNFKEQ. V lost 2 bases and J lost 0; bases outside the gene matches: 6. The CDR3 DNA reads TGTGCCAGCAGCCAACGGGGACAGGCCTTCTCCTACAATGAGCAGTTCTTC. Protein: CASSQRGQAFSYNEQFF.

The rearrangement links TRBV9 to TRBJ1-3; D gene unclear. Germline loops: CDR1 SGDLS, CDR2 YYNGEE. V lost 0 bases, J lost 10 bases, and 8 bases lay in between. The CDR3 contains 12 residues. This chain's CDR3 is CASSVVGRTIYF. Written as DNA, the CDR3 is TGTGCCAGCAGCGTAGTGGGGAGGACCATATATTTT.

V gene TRBV4-3 combines with J gene TRBJ1-1; D possibly corresponds to TRBD1 (5 bases). V shed 1 base and J shed 0 bases, with 21 bases lying between them. CDR1 is LGHNA, CDR2 YSLEER, per germline. The CDR3 is 19 residues long. CDR3 sequence (DNA): TGCGCCAGCAGCCAAGCTTCAGGTGACAGTACTTTATTGAACACTGAAGCTTTCTTT. This encodes CASSQASGDSTLLNTEAFF.

J is TRBJ1-1 and V is TRBV9; weak D call: TRBD1 (5 bases). Per germline, CDR1 SGDLS and CDR2 YYNGEE. The CDR3 totals 14 residues. Trimming removed 6 bases from V and 1 base from J, with 13 bases in between. CDR3 bases: TGTGCCAGCACCCCGGGACTCCGGAACACTGAAGCTTTCTTT. Its translation: CASTPGLRNTEAFF.